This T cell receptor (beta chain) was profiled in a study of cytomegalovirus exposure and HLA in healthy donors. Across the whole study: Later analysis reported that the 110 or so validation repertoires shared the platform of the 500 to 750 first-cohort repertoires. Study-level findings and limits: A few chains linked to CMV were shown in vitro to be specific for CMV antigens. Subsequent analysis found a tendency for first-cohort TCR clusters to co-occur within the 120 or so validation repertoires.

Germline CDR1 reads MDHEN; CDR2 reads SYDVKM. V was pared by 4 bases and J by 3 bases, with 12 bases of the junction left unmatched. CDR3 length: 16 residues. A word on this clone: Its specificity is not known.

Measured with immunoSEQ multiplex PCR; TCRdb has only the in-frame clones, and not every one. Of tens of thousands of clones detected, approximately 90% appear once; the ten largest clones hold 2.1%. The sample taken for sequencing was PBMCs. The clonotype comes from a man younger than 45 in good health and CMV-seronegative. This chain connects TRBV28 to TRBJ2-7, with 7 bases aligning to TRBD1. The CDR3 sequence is CASSSPQGVRRYEQYF. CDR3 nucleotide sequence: TGTGCCAGCAGTTCCCCCCAGGGGGTGCGGCGCTACGAGCAGTACTTC.